A selection of T cell receptor beta chains follows, all from one sample in a study of shared clonotypes between healthy human individuals. Clones were read by immunoSEQ multiplex PCR, and TCRdb kept only the in-frame ones, dropping some. Of 1.6 million or so clones listed, approximately 98.5% are singletons. Material: naive CD4+ T cells sorted from blood. The receptor set was obtained from a man aged 30-40 years in good health. Both conserved end residues are part of each CDR3. The order of the fields is J gene, V gene, CDR3 protein.

j_call: TRBJ2-3; v_call: TRBV19; cdr3_aa: CASSILAGEGTDTQYF
j_call: TRBJ2-1; v_call: TRBV29-1; cdr3_aa: CTAGTRLSRGQFF
j_call: TRBJ2-7; v_call: TRBV4-1; cdr3_aa: CASSQAAGTGQGVREQYF
j_call: TRBJ1-1; v_call: TRBV7-8; cdr3_aa: CASTPRRGLAMNTEAFF
j_call: TRBJ1-1; v_call: TRBV5-6; cdr3_aa: CASSPGHPNTEAFF
j_call: TRBJ2-7; v_call: TRBV5-5; cdr3_aa: CASSLGSGGPTYEQYF
j_call: TRBJ2-2; v_call: TRBV29-1; cdr3_aa: CSVAKSTGGMNTGELFF
j_call: TRBJ1-1; v_call: TRBV5-6; cdr3_aa: CASSLKGTGNTEAFF
j_call: TRBJ2-7; v_call: TRBV5-1; cdr3_aa: CASSGPGRWETEQYF
j_call: TRBJ2-5; v_call: TRBV4-2; cdr3_aa: CASRTGTEETQYF
j_call: TRBJ2-3; v_call: TRBV9; cdr3_aa: CASSFEGDTQYF
j_call: TRBJ2-1; v_call: TRBV5-6; cdr3_aa: CASSFTGGSYNEQFF
j_call: TRBJ1-1; v_call: TRBV7-2; cdr3_aa: CASSAVRGNTEAFF
j_call: TRBJ2-3; v_call: TRBV30; cdr3_aa: CAWRGAGRTDTQYF
j_call: TRBJ2-5; v_call: TRBV5-1; cdr3_aa: CASSLVPSGNQETQYF
j_call: TRBJ2-3; v_call: TRBV5-4; cdr3_aa: CASSLGQGSPDTQYF
j_call: TRBJ2-1; v_call: TRBV18; cdr3_aa: CASSPPAVFNEQFF
j_call: TRBJ2-7; v_call: TRBV28; cdr3_aa: CASRSGSFEQYF
j_call: TRBJ2-1; v_call: TRBV27; cdr3_aa: CASLKIPDSYNEQFF
j_call: TRBJ2-1; v_call: TRBV29-1; cdr3_aa: CSVGRIREQFF
j_call: TRBJ2-7; v_call: TRBV29-1; cdr3_aa: CSVGGYEQYF
j_call: TRBJ1-1; v_call: TRBV30; cdr3_aa: CAWLKLQGDTEAFF
j_call: TRBJ1-2; v_call: TRBV2; cdr3_aa: CASTPGLGYGYTF
j_call: TRBJ1-1; v_call: TRBV2; cdr3_aa: CASSGQGAFGLRMNTEAFF
j_call: TRBJ1-2; v_call: TRBV6-5; cdr3_aa: CATRTGNYGYTF
j_call: TRBJ2-7; v_call: TRBV19; cdr3_aa: CASSQIAGGPHEQYF
j_call: TRBJ2-1; v_call: TRBV9; cdr3_aa: CASSPRDRGVNEQFF
j_call: TRBJ2-1; v_call: TRBV14; cdr3_aa: CASSQDSGIRDNEQFF
j_call: TRBJ2-7; v_call: TRBV4-2; cdr3_aa: CASSQEARGRNEQYF
j_call: TRBJ1-2; v_call: TRBV10-3; cdr3_aa: CAISETGGGNGYTF
j_call: TRBJ1-1; v_call: TRBV4-1; cdr3_aa: CASSPVGGMNTEAFF
j_call: TRBJ2-7; v_call: TRBV5-6; cdr3_aa: CASSLTDRRLLYEQYF
j_call: TRBJ2-7; v_call: TRBV15; cdr3_aa: CATSRDPPDRPHHEQYF
j_call: TRBJ1-4; v_call: TRBV5-1; cdr3_aa: CASSPKRLTNEKLFF
j_call: TRBJ2-1; v_call: TRBV12-5; cdr3_aa: CASGLVSRSGQGMANEQFF
j_call: TRBJ2-5; v_call: TRBV7-9; cdr3_aa: CASSQETQYF
j_call: TRBJ2-7; v_call: TRBV25-1; cdr3_aa: CASSLGANEQYF
j_call: TRBJ1-5; v_call: TRBV7-9; cdr3_aa: CASSLELRTGVRQPQHF
j_call: TRBJ2-1; v_call: TRBV5-1; cdr3_aa: CASSPTTSGGYNEQFF
j_call: TRBJ1-5; v_call: TRBV9; cdr3_aa: CASSVASGHYSNQPQHF
j_call: TRBJ1-5; v_call: TRBV10-3; cdr3_aa: CAISEDRGMLGQPQHF
j_call: TRBJ2-7; v_call: TRBV28; cdr3_aa: CASTRDRAAWEQYF
j_call: TRBJ2-2; v_call: TRBV6-1; cdr3_aa: CATRLWGGGTGELFF
j_call: TRBJ2-1; v_call: TRBV4-1; cdr3_aa: CASSREGQTYNEQFF
j_call: TRBJ2-7; v_call: TRBV28; cdr3_aa: CASSLGGDSSYEQYF
j_call: TRBJ2-3; v_call: TRBV9; cdr3_aa: CASSVDPAGIDTQYF
j_call: TRBJ2-5; v_call: TRBV5-1; cdr3_aa: CASSLELGKETQYF
j_call: TRBJ2-1; v_call: TRBV18; cdr3_aa: CASSPILRGSHNEQFF
j_call: TRBJ2-1; v_call: TRBV9; cdr3_aa: CASSVGTAYNEQFF
j_call: TRBJ1-1; v_call: TRBV2; cdr3_aa: CASRPQGNTEAFF
j_call: TRBJ2-3; v_call: TRBV11-3; cdr3_aa: CANQKLSRTDTQYF